What follows are 27 T cell receptor beta chains derived from one specimen sequenced in a study of blood T cell repertoires in COVID-19. TCRdb's copy holds only in-frame clones and misses some; the assay was immunoSEQ multiplex PCR. The sample lists 150,000 to 200,000 clones, roughly 91% occurring once. The sequencing sample was made of peripheral blood. These receptors came from a middle-aged man with active or convalescent COVID-19.

The rearrangement links TRBV6-2 or TRBV6-3 to TRBJ1-5, with D perhaps TRBD1 (6 bases). CDR3 length equals 15 residues. V dropped 5 bases and J dropped 11 bases, with 22 bases sitting between them. The germline V gene encodes CDR1 MNHEY and CDR2 SVGEGT. For the CDR3, the DNA is TGTGCCAGCAGTCTGAGGACAGCCTCTTCGCAGGCCCAGCATTTT. The encoded protein is CASSLRTASSQAQHF.

The V gene is TRBV6-5, the J gene TRBJ2-7, with D perhaps TRBD1 (5 bases). V was trimmed by 6 bases and J by 2 bases, leaving 17 bases between them. The CDR3 contains 15 residues. Germline V gene data show CDR1 as MNHEY and CDR2 as SVGAGI. The CDR3 DNA sequence: TGTGCCAGCAGCCTCCGTGGCAGGGCCCCCTACGAGCAGTACTTC. Translation: CASSLRGRAPYEQYF.

CDR3 region: CASKDRGLYNEQFF. CDR3 bases: TGTGCCAGCAAGGACAGGGGGCTTTACAATGAGCAGTTCTTC. The chain uses TRBV2 and TRBJ2-1; 11 positions agree with TRBD1. The CDR3 totals 14 residues. The germline gives CDR1 SNHLY, CDR2 FYNNEI. V lost 7 bases and J lost 4; bases outside the gene matches: 3.

The chain couples TRBV19 to TRBJ2-1; 13 bases fit TRBD2. V lost 4 bases and J lost 10; bases outside the gene matches: 16. The CDR3 runs to 18 residues. Germline CDR1 and CDR2: LNHDA and SQIVND (reference sequence). CDR3: CASSTRLAGGLRPVEQFF. As DNA, the CDR3 is TGTGCCAGTAGTACACGACTAGCGGGAGGACTAAGGCCAGTGGAGCAGTTCTTC.

The gene calls are TRBV7-2 and TRBJ2-7, with D perhaps TRBD2 (5 bases). V dropped 1 base and J dropped 4 bases, with 8 bases sitting between them. The CDR3 runs 13 residues. CDR1 SGHTA and CDR2 FQGNSA come from the germline V gene. The CDR3 DNA reads TGTGCCAGCAGCTTAGAGGGCGGGTACGAGCAGTACTTC. Translated: CASSLEGGYEQYF.

Here the CDR3 reads CASSQNYGYTF. Written as DNA, the CDR3 is TGTGCCAGCAGCCAAAACTATGGCTACACCTTC. The chain links TRBV11-3 to TRBJ1-2, with D hard to call. Trimming removed 5 bases at V and 2 bases at J, with 3 bases between. The germline gives CDR1 SGHNT, CDR2 YENEEA. This CDR3 has 11 amino acids.

The V gene is TRBV3-1 (or the pseudogene TRBV3-2), the J gene TRBJ1-1, with no clear D. V lost 1 base and J lost 5, with 8 bases in between. The CDR3 runs 13 residues. Germline CDR1 LGHDT, CDR2 YNNKEL (reference sequence). The CDR3 DNA reads TGTGCCAGCAGCCAAGCGCGGGGAACTGAAGCTTTCTTT. Translation: CASSQARGTEAFF.

CDR3 DNA sequence: TGCGCCAGCAGCCATGAGACAGTAGATACGCAGTATTTT. Amino acids: CASSHETVDTQYF. This chain links TRBV4-1 with TRBJ2-3; possibly TRBD1 for D (5 bases). CDR1 and CDR2 (germline): MGHRA, YSYEKL. The ends were cut back, 3 bases at V and 5 bases at J, with 9 bases in the middle. The CDR3 is 13 amino acids.

The rearrangement joins TRBV5-6 to TRBJ1-3; no clear D. Germline CDR1 and CDR2: SGHDT and YYEEEE. CDR3 length: 17 residues. V was cut by 1 base and J by 0 bases, with 14 bases left in between. The CDR3 region has the DNA TGTGCCAGCAGCTTGAGAACAGCTGCCCCCTCTGGAAACACCATATATTTT. It is translated as CASSLRTAAPSGNTIYF.

The rearrangement links TRBV4-1 to TRBJ1-2, with D perhaps matching TRBD1 (6 bases). The germline V and J ends were trimmed by 0 bases and 4 bases, with 12 bases remaining between them. Germline assignment: CDR1 MGHRA and CDR2 YSYEKL. The CDR3 spans 15 residues. The CDR3 DNA sequence: TGCGCCAGCAGCCAAGAAGCAGGGGACCCCTATGGCTACACCTTC. Its protein is CASSQEAGDPYGYTF.

This rearrangement joins TRBV5-6 to TRBJ1-4; no definite D call. From germline, CDR1 is SGHDT and CDR2 YYEEEE. Deletions cut 3 bases from V and 4 bases from J, with 13 bases between. The CDR3 has 15 residues. The CDR3 DNA follows: TGTGCCAGCAGCTCCCTCGCGAGCCTTAATGAAAAACTGTTTTTT. It translates to CASSSLASLNEKLFF. Filled out from reference TRBV5-6 and TRBJ1-4, the complete variable domain reads DAGVTQSPTHLIKTRGQQVTLRCSPKSGHDTVSWYQQALGQGPQFIFQYYEEEERQRGNFPDRFSGHQFPNYSSELNVNALLLGDSALYLCASSSLASLNEKLFFGSGTQLSVL.

The J gene is TRBJ1-1, the V gene TRBV19, with a tentative D call TRBD1 (5 bases). The CDR3 runs to 15 residues. Germline CDR1 is LNHDA and CDR2 is SQIVND (reference sequence). The germline V and J ends were trimmed by 1 base and 1 base, with 10 bases remaining between them. CDR3 nucleotides: TGTGCCAGTAGTATAGCGGGGGGATGGAACACTGAAGCTTTCTTT. It encodes CASSIAGGWNTEAFF. Using reference TRBV19 and TRBJ1-1 for the parts outside the CDR3, the full variable domain is DGGITQSPKYLFRKEGQNVTLSCEQNLNHDAMYWYRQDPGQGLRLIYYSQIVNDFQKGDIAEGYSVSREKKESFPLTVTSAQKNPTAFYLCASSIAGGWNTEAFFGQGTRLTVV.

For the CDR3, the DNA is TGTGCCAGCAGCTCCCAGGGGACGGGGGAGACCCAGTACTTC. Protein: CASSSQGTGETQYF. The rearrangement uses TRBV7-6 and TRBJ2-5; D is perhaps TRBD1 (6 bases). V was trimmed by 4 bases and J by 5 bases, leaving 14 bases between them. CDR1 SGHVS and CDR2 FNYEAQ come from the germline V gene. CDR3 length: 14 residues.

J is TRBJ1-3 and V is TRBV24-1, with no clear D. CDR1 is KGHDR and CDR2 is SFDVKD in the germline V gene. V lost 5 bases and J 0 bases, leaving 7 bases between the germline ends. The CDR3 runs 14 residues. DNA for the CDR3: TGTGCCACCAGTGCTGGGCCCTCTGGAAACACCATATATTTT. Its protein is CATSAGPSGNTIYF.

This clone was seen only once. This sequence joins TRBV27 and TRBJ1-5; TRBD1 is a possible D gene (6 bases). CDR1 is MNHEY, CDR2 SMNVEV, per germline (reference sequence). V lost 4 bases, J lost 2 bases, and 15 bases lay in between. This CDR3 has 16 amino acids. The CDR3 here is CASSSAAGVGNQPQHF. The CDR3 DNA reads TGTGCCAGCAGTTCCGCCGCAGGGGTGGGCAATCAGCCCCAGCATTTT.

This chain uses TRBV19 with TRBJ2-1; 9 bases line up with TRBD2. The trim removed 5 bases at V and 5 bases at J, leaving 13 bases unmatched. Germline CDR1 and CDR2: LNHDA and SQIVND (reference sequence). The CDR3 totals 17 residues. CDR3 sequence (DNA): TGTGCCAGTAGTCCCCGTGGTATGAAGCGGGGGGACAATGAGCAGTTCTTC. Residues: CASSPRGMKRGDNEQFF.

This chain connects TRBV28 to TRBJ2-2, with 8 bases matching TRBD1. The CDR3 is 15 residues long. In germline, CDR1 is MDHEN, CDR2 SYDVKM. The trim removed 7 bases at V and 5 bases at J, leaving 9 bases unmatched. CDR3 in amino acids: CASTPLDRVTGELFF. The CDR3 DNA follows: TGTGCCAGCACCCCATTGGACAGGGTGACCGGGGAGCTGTTTTTT. The full variable domain, rest sourced from reference TRBV28 and TRBJ2-2, is DVKVTQSSRYLVKRTGEKVFLECVQDMDHENMFWYRQDPGLGLRLIYFSYDVKMKEKGDIPEGYSVSREKKERFSLILESASTNQTSMYLCASTPLDRVTGELFFGEGSRLTVL.

Concerning this clone itself: Germline is not matched at one junction end, which may reflect a read error. The rearrangement links TRBV19 to TRBJ2-7, with 9 bases that match TRBD2. This CDR3 comprises 14 residues. Per the germline V gene, CDR1 is LNHDA and CDR2 is SQIVND (reference sequence). CDR3 loop: CASSTGLASHEQYF. The CDR3 bases are TGTGCCAGTAGTACGGGACTAGCCTCCCACGAGCAGTACTTC. Full variable domain (rest looked up from reference TRBV19 and TRBJ2-7): DGGITQSPKYLFRKEGQNVTLSCEQNLNHDAMYWYRQDPGQGLRLIYYSQIVNDFQKGDIAEGYSVSREKKESFPLTVTSAQKNPTAFYLCASSTGLASHEQYFGPGTRLTVT.

The chain carries TRBV28 and TRBJ2-7; perhaps TRBD2 as D (6 bases). The V end was cut by 3 bases, the J end by 4 bases, with 16 bases between. CDR1 and CDR2 (germline): MDHEN, SYDVKM. This CDR3 region has 15 residues. CDR3 region: CASSFTSGHSYEQYF. For the CDR3, the DNA is TGTGCCAGCAGTTTTACCAGCGGGCATTCGTACGAGCAGTACTTC.

The chain links TRBV2 to TRBJ1-5, with 7 bases matching TRBD1. CDR1 and CDR2 (germline): SNHLY, FYNNEI. The CDR3 contains 15 residues. V lost 4 bases and J lost 2; bases outside the gene matches: 5. Written as DNA, the CDR3 is TGTGCCAGCAGTGCAGGGGGTACGGGCAATCAGCCCCAGCATTTT. Amino acid sequence: CASSAGGTGNQPQHF.

The rearrangement joins TRBV6-2 or TRBV6-3 to TRBJ1-5; 10 nucleotides align to TRBD1. The CDR3 length is 18 residues. Trimming removed 5 bases from V and 5 bases from J; junction bases left unmatched: 15. Per the germline V gene, CDR1 is MNHEY and CDR2 is SVGEGT. In DNA form, the CDR3 reads TGTGCCAGCAGTAGAGACCGGGACAGGGGAGGGGGTTATCAGCCCCAGCATTTT. It specifies CASSRDRDRGGGYQPQHF.

The gene calls are TRBV28 and TRBJ2-3, with 10 bases fitting TRBD2. The CDR3 has 14 amino acids. Germline V gene sequence: CDR1 MDHEN, CDR2 SYDVKM. Here the CDR3 DNA reads TGTGATCAGGCACTAGCGGGGAGCACAGATACGCAGTATTTT. Translating gives CDQALAGSTDTQYF.

The chain uses TRBV13 and TRBJ2-7; 7 bases agree with TRBD2. The CDR3 sequence is 15 residues long. Unmatched junction bases numbered 9, after V lost 5 bases and J lost 2 bases. Germline V gene sequence: CDR1 PRHDT, CDR2 FYEKMQ (reference sequence). CDR3 sequence reads: CASSPSWTRTYEQYF. The DNA of the CDR3 is TGTGCCAGCAGCCCCTCATGGACTAGAACCTACGAGCAGTACTTC.

J is TRBJ1-6 and V is TRBV2; D is uncertain. There are 15 residues in the CDR3. Trimming took 5 bases from V and 10 from J, leaving 18 bases between them. Per germline, CDR1 SNHLY and CDR2 FYNNEI. The CDR3 protein is CASSPSSGIGSPLHF. As DNA, the CDR3 is TGTGCCAGCAGTCCATCGTCGGGTATCGGCTCACCCCTCCACTTT.

V is TRBV6-5 and J is TRBJ1-5; D might be TRBD1 (6 bases). The CDR3 runs 14 residues. Deletions cut 9 bases from V and 4 bases from J, with 16 bases between. Germline assignment: CDR1 MNHEY and CDR2 SVGAGI. The CDR3 spells CASKAGGTNQPQHF. The CDR3 DNA follows: TGTGCCAGTAAAGCCGGGGGGACAAATCAGCCCCAGCATTTT.

The chain recombines TRBV2 with TRBJ2-7; the D is unclear. Germline-derived CDR1 and CDR2 are SNHLY and FYNNEI. The CDR3 has 11 residues. V lost 5 bases, J lost 3 bases, and 5 bases lay in between. In DNA form, the CDR3 reads TGTGCCAGCAGTCCAATCTACGAGCAGTACTTC. Protein product: CASSPIYEQYF.

The chain carries TRBV19 and TRBJ2-1, with D hard to call. The CDR3 extends over 17 amino acids. Trimming removed 2 bases at V and 0 bases at J, with 14 bases between. Per the germline V gene, CDR1 is LNHDA and CDR2 is SQIVND (reference sequence). For the CDR3, the DNA is TGTGCCAGTAGTATATTCGGCGGCCTGAGCTCCTACAATGAGCAGTTCTTC. It specifies CASSIFGGLSSYNEQFF.